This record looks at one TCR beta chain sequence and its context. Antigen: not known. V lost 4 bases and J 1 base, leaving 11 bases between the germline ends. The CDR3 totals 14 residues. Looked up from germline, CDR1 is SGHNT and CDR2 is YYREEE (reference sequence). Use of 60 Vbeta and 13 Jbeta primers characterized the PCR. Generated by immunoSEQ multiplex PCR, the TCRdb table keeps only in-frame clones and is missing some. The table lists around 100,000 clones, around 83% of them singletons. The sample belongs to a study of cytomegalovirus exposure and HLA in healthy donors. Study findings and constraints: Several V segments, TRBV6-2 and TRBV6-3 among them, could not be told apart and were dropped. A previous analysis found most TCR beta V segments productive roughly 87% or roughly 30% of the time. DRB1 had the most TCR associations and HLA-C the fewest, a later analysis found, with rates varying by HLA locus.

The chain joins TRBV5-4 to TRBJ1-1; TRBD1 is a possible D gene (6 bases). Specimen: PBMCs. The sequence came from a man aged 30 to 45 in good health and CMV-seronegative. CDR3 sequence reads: CASSRPQGNTEAFF. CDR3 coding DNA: TGTGCCAGCAGCCGACCACAGGGGAACACTGAAGCTTTCTTT. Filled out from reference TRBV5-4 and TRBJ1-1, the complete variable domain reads ETGVTQSPTHLIKTRGQQVTLRCSSQSGHNTVSWYQQALGQGPQFIFQYYREEENGRGNFPPRFSGLQFPNYSSELNVNALELDDSALYLCASSRPQGNTEAFFGQGTRLTVV.